Listed below are T cell receptor beta chains from one sample, sequenced in a study of post-analysis software for immune sequencing data. TCRdb re-called the PCR reads through MiXCR, storing one row per CDR3 protein. The repertoire has about 540,000 distinct CDR3 sequences, 30% to 40% of them found once; the top ten carry 5% to 6%. Sequences were obtained from blood. These receptors came from a girl aged 2 to 17 with multiple sclerosis. Both conserved end residues are part of each CDR3. The D gene is left open where the match is weak. Size is omitted from some rows. Given values are once, few, many or a class for expanded clones.

j_gene: TRBJ2-7; abundance: few; d_gene: -; v_gene: TRBV3-1; CDR3aa: CASSPGPDGVYEQYF; CDR3nt: TGTGCCAGCAGCCCGGGACCGGACGGGGTCTACGAGCAGTACTTC
j_gene: TRBJ2-5; abundance: few; d_gene: TRBD1; v_gene: TRBV27; CDR3aa: CASSSPEQTGAVETQYF; CDR3nt: TGTGCCAGCAGTTCGCCCGAACAGACAGGGGCAGTGGAGACCCAGTACTTC
j_gene: TRBJ2-3; abundance: -; d_gene: -; v_gene: TRBV29-1; CDR3aa: CSAQGFSNTDTQYF; CDR3nt: TGCAGCGCCCAGGGGTTTTCAAACACAGATACGCAGTATTTT
j_gene: TRBJ2-5; abundance: -; d_gene: -; v_gene: TRBV20-1; CDR3aa: CRARLTQETQYF; CDR3nt: TGCAGGGCCAGACTCACCCAAGAGACCCAGTACTTC
j_gene: TRBJ2-2; abundance: few; d_gene: TRBD2; v_gene: TRBV27; CDR3aa: CASLLRLAGGNTGELFF; CDR3nt: TGTGCCAGCCTTCTACGTCTAGCGGGGGGTAACACCGGGGAGCTGTTTTTT
j_gene: TRBJ1-2; abundance: -; d_gene: TRBD1; v_gene: TRBV4-1; CDR3aa: CASSQDNRDSRAKHPNYGYTF; CDR3nt: TGCGCCAGCAGCCAAGATAACAGGGACAGCCGGGCCAAGCATCCGAACTATGGCTACACCTTC
j_gene: TRBJ1-1; abundance: few; d_gene: TRBD1; v_gene: TRBV12-3/TRBV12-4; CDR3aa: CASSRQGTLNTEAFF; CDR3nt: TGTGCCAGCAGCCGACAGGGGACCCTGAACACTGAAGCTTTCTTT
j_gene: TRBJ2-1; abundance: -; d_gene: -; v_gene: TRBV7-3; CDR3aa: CASSLMAVDNEQFF; CDR3nt: TGTGCCAGTAGCTTAATGGCGGTAGACAATGAGCAGTTCTTC
j_gene: TRBJ2-7; abundance: once; d_gene: TRBD1; v_gene: TRBV10-3; CDR3aa: CAISRQGQYNEQYF; CDR3nt: TGTGCCATCAGCAGACAGGGTCAGTACAATGAGCAGTACTTC
j_gene: TRBJ1-1; abundance: -; d_gene: TRBD1; v_gene: TRBV15; CDR3aa: CATSRRTGWTEAFF; CDR3nt: TGTGCCACCAGCAGAAGGACAGGGTGGACTGAAGCTTTCTTT
j_gene: TRBJ2-7; abundance: -; d_gene: TRBD1; v_gene: TRBV11-2; CDR3aa: CASSPGTGSASYEQYF; CDR3nt: TGTGCCAGCAGCCCTGGGACAGGGTCGGCGTCCTACGAGCAGTACTTC
j_gene: TRBJ2-1; abundance: -; d_gene: TRBD1; v_gene: TRBV7-6; CDR3aa: CASSPEDRDRNEQFF; CDR3nt: TGTGCCAGCAGTCCCGAGGACAGGGACCGCAATGAGCAGTTCTTC
j_gene: TRBJ2-1; abundance: -; d_gene: TRBD2; v_gene: TRBV6-1; CDR3aa: CASSRTPTSGGANEQFF; CDR3nt: TGTGCCAGCAGCCGGACTCCCACTAGCGGGGGGGCCAATGAGCAGTTCTTC
j_gene: TRBJ2-3; abundance: many; d_gene: TRBD2; v_gene: TRBV5-1; CDR3aa: CASSLRGGDTQYF; CDR3nt: TGTGCCAGCAGTCTGCGGGGGGGGGATACGCAGTATTTT
j_gene: TRBJ2-6; abundance: few; d_gene: TRBD2; v_gene: TRBV7-2; CDR3aa: CASSLTPTSGGPSGANVLTF; CDR3nt: TGTGCCAGCAGCTTAACCCCGACTAGCGGGGGGCCCTCTGGGGCCAACGTCCTGACTTTC
j_gene: TRBJ1-6; abundance: -; d_gene: TRBD1; v_gene: TRBV20-1; CDR3aa: CSARYGTGVNSPLHF; CDR3nt: TGCAGTGCTAGATACGGGACAGGGGTAAATTCACCCCTCCACTTT
j_gene: TRBJ2-1; abundance: few; d_gene: -; v_gene: TRBV24-1; CDR3aa: CATESTVFNEQFF; CDR3nt: TGTGCCACCGAATCGACAGTTTTCAATGAGCAGTTCTTC
j_gene: TRBJ1-2; abundance: -; d_gene: -; v_gene: TRBV5-1; CDR3aa: CASSLGVRNYGYTF; CDR3nt: TGCGCCAGCAGCTTGGGTGTGCGGAACTATGGCTACACCTTC
j_gene: TRBJ2-5; abundance: many; d_gene: TRBD2; v_gene: TRBV4-1; CDR3aa: CASSQSSSGDTQETQYF; CDR3nt: TGCGCCAGCAGCCAATCTTCTAGCGGGGACACCCAAGAGACCCAGTACTTC
j_gene: TRBJ2-7; abundance: few; d_gene: -; v_gene: TRBV28; CDR3aa: CASGPAGEYNEQYF; CDR3nt: TGTGCCAGCGGCCCGGCAGGAGAGTACAATGAGCAGTACTTC
j_gene: TRBJ2-1; abundance: -; d_gene: -; v_gene: TRBV3-1; CDR3aa: CASSQDDPSYNEQFF; CDR3nt: TGTGCCAGCAGCCAAGATGACCCCTCCTACAATGAGCAGTTCTTC
j_gene: TRBJ2-1; abundance: few; d_gene: TRBD2; v_gene: TRBV3-1; CDR3aa: CATESGGFYNEQFF; CDR3nt: TGTGCCACCGAAAGCGGGGGGTTTTACAATGAGCAGTTCTTC
j_gene: TRBJ1-2; abundance: once; d_gene: -; v_gene: TRBV6-5; CDR3aa: CASSKIRTANYGYTF; CDR3nt: TGTGCCAGCAGCAAAATTCGGACAGCTAACTATGGCTACACCTTC
j_gene: TRBJ2-1; abundance: -; d_gene: TRBD2; v_gene: TRBV20-1; CDR3aa: CSAMGTSGGGSSYNEQFF; CDR3nt: TGCAGTGCCATGGGGACTAGCGGGGGGGGGAGCTCCTACAATGAGCAGTTCTTC
j_gene: TRBJ2-3; abundance: few; d_gene: -; v_gene: TRBV6-6; CDR3aa: CASSYSTGTGDTQYF; CDR3nt: TGTGCCAGCAGTTACTCAACAGGGACCGGAGATACGCAGTATTTT
j_gene: TRBJ2-1; abundance: few; d_gene: TRBD1; v_gene: TRBV3-1; CDR3aa: CASSQDIRGQGAYNEQFF; CDR3nt: TGTGCCAGCAGCCAAGATATTAGGGGACAGGGGGCCTACAATGAGCAGTTCTTC
j_gene: TRBJ1-2; abundance: -; d_gene: TRBD1; v_gene: TRBV12-3/TRBV12-4; CDR3aa: CASRAGQLYGYTF; CDR3nt: TGTGCCAGCAGGGCGGGACAGCTCTATGGCTACACCTTC
j_gene: TRBJ1-2; abundance: -; d_gene: TRBD1; v_gene: TRBV6-5; CDR3aa: CASTPGGQNYGYTF; CDR3nt: TGTGCCAGCACCCCGGGGGGACAGAACTATGGCTACACCTTC
j_gene: TRBJ2-7; abundance: -; d_gene: TRBD2; v_gene: TRBV4-2; CDR3aa: CASSPNTGGGDEQYF; CDR3nt: TGTGCCAGCAGCCCGAACACGGGGGGAGGCGACGAGCAGTACTTC
j_gene: TRBJ1-1; abundance: few; d_gene: -; v_gene: TRBV20-1; CDR3aa: CSARTGVGTEAFF; CDR3nt: TGCAGTGCTAGAACGGGGGTAGGGACTGAAGCTTTCTTT
j_gene: TRBJ1-2; abundance: -; d_gene: -; v_gene: TRBV19; CDR3aa: CASSNYRGYTF; CDR3nt: TGTGCCAGTAGTAACTACAGGGGCTACACCTTC
j_gene: TRBJ2-5; abundance: -; d_gene: -; v_gene: TRBV20-1; CDR3aa: CSAAWAGQETQYF; CDR3nt: TGCAGTGCCGCGTGGGCAGGTCAAGAGACCCAGTACTTC
j_gene: TRBJ2-5; abundance: few; d_gene: TRBD1; v_gene: TRBV4-1; CDR3aa: CASSQVRDRGNEQYF; CDR3nt: TGCGCCAGCAGCCAAGTTCGGGACAGGGGTAATGAGCAGTACTTC
j_gene: TRBJ2-5; abundance: -; d_gene: -; v_gene: TRBV9; CDR3aa: CASSGRGGSQETQYF; CDR3nt: TGTGCCAGCAGCGGCCGTGGGGGGAGCCAAGAGACCCAGTACTTC
j_gene: TRBJ2-1; abundance: once; d_gene: -; v_gene: TRBV2; CDR3aa: CATQRQGGSYEQFF; CDR3nt: TGTGCCACCCAACGACAGGGAGGTAGCTATGAGCAGTTCTTC
j_gene: TRBJ2-3; abundance: few; d_gene: -; v_gene: TRBV6-6; CDR3aa: CASSPLPRTDTQYF; CDR3nt: TGTGCCAGCAGTCCCCTACCCCGTACAGATACGCAGTATTTT